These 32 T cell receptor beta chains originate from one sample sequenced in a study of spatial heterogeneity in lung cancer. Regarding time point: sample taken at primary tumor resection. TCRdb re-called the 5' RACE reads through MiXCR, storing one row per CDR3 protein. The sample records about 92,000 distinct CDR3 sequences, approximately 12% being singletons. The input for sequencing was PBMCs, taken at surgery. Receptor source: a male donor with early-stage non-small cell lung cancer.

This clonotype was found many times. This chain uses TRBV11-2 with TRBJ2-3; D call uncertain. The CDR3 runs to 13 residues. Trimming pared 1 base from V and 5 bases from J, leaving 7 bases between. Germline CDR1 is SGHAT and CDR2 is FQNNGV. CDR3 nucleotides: TGTGCCAGCAGCTTAGTTCGTGGAGATACGCAGTATTTT. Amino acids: CASSLVRGDTQYF.

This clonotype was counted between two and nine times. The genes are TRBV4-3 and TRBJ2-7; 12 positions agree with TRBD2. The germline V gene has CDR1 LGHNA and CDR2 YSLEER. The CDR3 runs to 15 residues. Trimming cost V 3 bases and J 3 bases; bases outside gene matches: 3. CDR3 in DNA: TGCGCCAGCAGCCACCGACTAGCGGGAGTCTACGAGCAGTACTTC. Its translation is CASSHRLAGVYEQYF.

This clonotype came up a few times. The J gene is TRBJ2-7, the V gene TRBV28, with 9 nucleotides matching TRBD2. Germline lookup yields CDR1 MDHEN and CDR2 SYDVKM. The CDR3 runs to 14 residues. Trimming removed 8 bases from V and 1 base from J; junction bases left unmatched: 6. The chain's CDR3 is CASGSTSGSYEQYF. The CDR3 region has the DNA TGTGCCAGCGGCTCGACTAGCGGTTCCTACGAGCAGTACTTC.

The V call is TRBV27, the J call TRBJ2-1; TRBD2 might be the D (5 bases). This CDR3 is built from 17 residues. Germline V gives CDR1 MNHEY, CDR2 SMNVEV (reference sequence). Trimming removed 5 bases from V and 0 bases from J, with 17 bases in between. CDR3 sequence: CASSPLRAERSYNEQFF. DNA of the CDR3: TGTGCCAGCAGTCCCCTGAGAGCGGAGCGCTCCTACAATGAGCAGTTCTTC.

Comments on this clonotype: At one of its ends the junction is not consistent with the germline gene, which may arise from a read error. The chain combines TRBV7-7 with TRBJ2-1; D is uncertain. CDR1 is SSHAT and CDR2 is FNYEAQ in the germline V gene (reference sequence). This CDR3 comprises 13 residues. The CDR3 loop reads CASSLDAYNEQFF. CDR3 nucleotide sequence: TGTGCTAGCAGCTTAGACGCATACAATGAGCAGTTCTTC.

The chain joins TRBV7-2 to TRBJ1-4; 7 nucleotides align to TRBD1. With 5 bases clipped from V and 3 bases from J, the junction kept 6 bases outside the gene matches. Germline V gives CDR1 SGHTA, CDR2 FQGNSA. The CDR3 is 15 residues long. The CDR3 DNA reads TGTGCCAGCAGCCTCCAGGGGGGAGCTAATGAAAAACTGTTTTTT. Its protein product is CASSLQGGANEKLFF.

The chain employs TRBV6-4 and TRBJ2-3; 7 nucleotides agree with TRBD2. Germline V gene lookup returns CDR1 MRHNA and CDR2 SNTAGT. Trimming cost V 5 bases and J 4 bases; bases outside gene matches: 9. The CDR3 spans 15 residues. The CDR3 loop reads CASSNRPGGPDTQYF. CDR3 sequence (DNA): TGTGCCAGCAGTAACCGACCGGGAGGCCCAGATACGCAGTATTTT.

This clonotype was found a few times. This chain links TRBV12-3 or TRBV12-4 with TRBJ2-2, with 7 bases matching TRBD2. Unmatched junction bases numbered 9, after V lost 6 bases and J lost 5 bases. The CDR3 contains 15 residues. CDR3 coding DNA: TGTGCCAGCAGCTGGGGACTGGGAGGGACCGGGGAGCTGTTTTTT. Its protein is CASSWGLGGTGELFF.

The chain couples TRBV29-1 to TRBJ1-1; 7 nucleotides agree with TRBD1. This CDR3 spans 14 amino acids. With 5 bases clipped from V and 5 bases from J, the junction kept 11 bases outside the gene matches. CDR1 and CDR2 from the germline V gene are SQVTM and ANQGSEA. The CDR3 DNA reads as TGCAGCGTTTGCAGACAGGGAGTTTGGACTGAAGCTTTCTTT. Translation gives CSVCRQGVWTEAFF.

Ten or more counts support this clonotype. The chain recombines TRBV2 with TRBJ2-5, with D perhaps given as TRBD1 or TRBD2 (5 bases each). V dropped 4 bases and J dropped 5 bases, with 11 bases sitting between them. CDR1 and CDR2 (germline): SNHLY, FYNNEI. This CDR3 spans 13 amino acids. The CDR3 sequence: CASSGGFPETQYF. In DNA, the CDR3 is TGTGCCAGCAGTGGGGGGTTCCCGGAGACCCAGTACTTC.

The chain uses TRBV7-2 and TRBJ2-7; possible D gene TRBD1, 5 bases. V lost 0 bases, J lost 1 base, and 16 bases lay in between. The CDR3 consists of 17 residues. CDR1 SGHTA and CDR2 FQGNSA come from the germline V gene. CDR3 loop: CASSLALYVDSSYEQYF. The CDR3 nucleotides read TGTGCCAGCAGCTTAGCGCTCTACGTCGACAGTTCCTACGAGCAGTACTTC.

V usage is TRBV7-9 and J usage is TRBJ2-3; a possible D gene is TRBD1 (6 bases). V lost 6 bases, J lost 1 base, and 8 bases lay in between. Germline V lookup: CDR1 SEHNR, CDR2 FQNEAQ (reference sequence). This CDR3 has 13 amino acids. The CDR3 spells CASRRQGTDTQYF. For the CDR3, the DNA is TGTGCCAGCAGGAGACAGGGCACAGATACGCAGTATTTT.

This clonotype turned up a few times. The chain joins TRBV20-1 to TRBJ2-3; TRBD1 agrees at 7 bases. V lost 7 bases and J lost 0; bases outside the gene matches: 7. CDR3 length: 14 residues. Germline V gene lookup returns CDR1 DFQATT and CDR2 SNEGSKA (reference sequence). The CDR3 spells CSVATGSSTDTQYF. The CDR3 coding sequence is TGCAGTGTAGCGACAGGGTCGAGCACAGATACGCAGTATTTT.

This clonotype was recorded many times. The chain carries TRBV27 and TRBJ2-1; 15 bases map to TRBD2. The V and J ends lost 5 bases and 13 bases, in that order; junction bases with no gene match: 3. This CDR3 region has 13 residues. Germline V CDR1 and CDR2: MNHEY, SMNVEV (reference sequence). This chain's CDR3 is CASSPGLAGGQFF. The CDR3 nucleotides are TGTGCCAGCAGTCCGGGACTAGCGGGAGGTCAGTTCTTC.

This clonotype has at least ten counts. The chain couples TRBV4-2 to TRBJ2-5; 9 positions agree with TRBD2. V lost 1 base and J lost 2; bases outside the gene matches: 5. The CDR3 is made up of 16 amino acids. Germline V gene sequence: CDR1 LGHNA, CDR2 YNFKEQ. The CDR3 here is CASSQGLAEYQETQYF. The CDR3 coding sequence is TGTGCCAGCAGCCAAGGACTAGCGGAGTATCAAGAGACCCAGTACTTC.

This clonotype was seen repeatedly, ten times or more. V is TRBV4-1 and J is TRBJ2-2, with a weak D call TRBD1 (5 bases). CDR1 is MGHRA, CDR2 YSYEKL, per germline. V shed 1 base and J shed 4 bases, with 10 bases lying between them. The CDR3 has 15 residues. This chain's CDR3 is CASSQGQGSTGELFF. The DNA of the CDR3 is TGCGCCAGCAGCCAAGGTCAGGGAAGCACCGGGGAGCTGTTTTTT.

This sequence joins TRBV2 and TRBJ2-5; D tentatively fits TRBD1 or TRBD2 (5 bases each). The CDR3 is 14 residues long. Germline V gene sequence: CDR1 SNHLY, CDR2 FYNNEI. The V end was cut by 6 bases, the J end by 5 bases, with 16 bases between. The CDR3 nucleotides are TGTGCCAGCAGGGGGGTCCGGGATTGGGAGACCCAGTACTTC. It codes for CASRGVRDWETQYF. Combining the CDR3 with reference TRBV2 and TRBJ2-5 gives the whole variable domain EPEVTQTPSHQVTQMGQEVILRCVPISNHLYFYWYRQILGQKVEFLVSFYNNEISEKSEIFDDQFSVERPDGSNFTLKIRSTKLEDSAMYFCASRGVRDWETQYFGPGTRLLVL.

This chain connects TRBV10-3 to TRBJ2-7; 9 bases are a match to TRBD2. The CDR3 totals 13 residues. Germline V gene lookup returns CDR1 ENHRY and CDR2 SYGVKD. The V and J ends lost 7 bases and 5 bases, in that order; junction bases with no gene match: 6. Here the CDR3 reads CAITPSGADEQYF. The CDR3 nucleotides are TGTGCCATCACGCCTAGCGGGGCGGACGAGCAGTACTTC.

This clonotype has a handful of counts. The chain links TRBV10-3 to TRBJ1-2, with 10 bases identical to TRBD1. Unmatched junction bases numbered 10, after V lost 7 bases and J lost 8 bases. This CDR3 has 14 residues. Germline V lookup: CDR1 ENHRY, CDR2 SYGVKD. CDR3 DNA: TGTGCCATCAAAGGGACAGGGGATTTTTTAGGCTACACCTTC. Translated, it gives CAIKGTGDFLGYTF.

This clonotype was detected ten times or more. The CDR3 coding sequence is TGTGCCAGCAGCACCTATAGCGGGGGAGAAAAAGAGACCCAGTACTTC. It translates to CASSTYSGGEKETQYF. This rearrangement joins TRBV9 to TRBJ2-5; 9 nucleotides align to TRBD2. The CDR3 is 16 amino acids. The V and J ends lost 4 bases and 3 bases, in that order; junction bases with no gene match: 10. Germline CDR1 and CDR2: SGDLS and YYNGEE.

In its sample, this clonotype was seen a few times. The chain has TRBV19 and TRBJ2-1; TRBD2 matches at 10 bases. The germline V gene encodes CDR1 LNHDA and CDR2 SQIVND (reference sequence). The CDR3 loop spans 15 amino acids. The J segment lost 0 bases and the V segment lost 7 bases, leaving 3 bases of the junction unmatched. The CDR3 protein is CASTSSGSSYNEQFF. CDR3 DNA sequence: TGTGCCAGTACCTCTAGCGGGAGCTCCTACAATGAGCAGTTCTTC.

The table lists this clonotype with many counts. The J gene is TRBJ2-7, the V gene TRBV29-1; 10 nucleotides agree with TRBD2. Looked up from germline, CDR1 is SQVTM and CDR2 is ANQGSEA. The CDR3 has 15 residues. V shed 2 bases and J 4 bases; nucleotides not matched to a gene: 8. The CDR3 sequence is CSVELAGAEGYEQYF. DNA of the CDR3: TGCAGCGTTGAACTAGCGGGAGCGGAGGGTTACGAGCAGTACTTC.

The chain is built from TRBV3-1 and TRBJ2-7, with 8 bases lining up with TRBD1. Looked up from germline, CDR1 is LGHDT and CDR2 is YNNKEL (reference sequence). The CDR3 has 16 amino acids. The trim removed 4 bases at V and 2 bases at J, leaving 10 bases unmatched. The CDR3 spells CASSPRWDRTPYEQYF. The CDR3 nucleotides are TGTGCCAGCAGCCCCCGCTGGGACAGGACGCCCTACGAGCAGTACTTC.

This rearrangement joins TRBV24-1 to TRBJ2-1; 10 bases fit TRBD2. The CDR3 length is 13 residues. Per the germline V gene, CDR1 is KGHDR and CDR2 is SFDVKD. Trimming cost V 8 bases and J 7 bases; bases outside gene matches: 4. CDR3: CATMEAGGNEQFF. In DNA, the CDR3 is TGTGCCACCATGGAAGCGGGGGGGAATGAGCAGTTCTTC.

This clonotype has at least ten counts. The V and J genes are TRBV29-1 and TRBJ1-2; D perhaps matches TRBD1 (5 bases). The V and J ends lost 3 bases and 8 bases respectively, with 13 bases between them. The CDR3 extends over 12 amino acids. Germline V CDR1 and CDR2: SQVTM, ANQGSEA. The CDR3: CSVDSGRRGYTF. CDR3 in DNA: TGCAGCGTTGACTCGGGACGGCGAGGCTACACCTTC.

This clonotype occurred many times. In DNA, the CDR3 is TGCGCCAGCAGCCAAGCACAGCAGACCGGGGAGCTGTTTTTT. This codes for CASSQAQQTGELFF. This chain connects TRBV4-3 to TRBJ2-2; unclear D gene. Trimming removed 1 base from V and 5 bases from J, with 8 bases in between. The germline gives CDR1 LGHNA, CDR2 YSLEER. The CDR3 totals 14 residues.

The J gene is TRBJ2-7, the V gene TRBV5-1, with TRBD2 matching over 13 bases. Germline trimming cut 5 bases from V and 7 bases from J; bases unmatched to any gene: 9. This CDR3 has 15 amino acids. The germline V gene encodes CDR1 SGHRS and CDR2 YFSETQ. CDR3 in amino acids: CASRSGLAGAGEQYF. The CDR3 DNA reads TGCGCCAGCAGATCCGGACTAGCGGGAGCTGGGGAGCAGTACTTC.

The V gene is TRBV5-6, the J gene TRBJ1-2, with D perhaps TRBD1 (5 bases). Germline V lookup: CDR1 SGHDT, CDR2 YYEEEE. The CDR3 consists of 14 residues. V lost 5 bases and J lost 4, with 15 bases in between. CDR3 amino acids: CASSSNRLIYGYTF. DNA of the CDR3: TGTGCCAGCAGTTCTAACAGGCTGATCTATGGCTACACCTTC.

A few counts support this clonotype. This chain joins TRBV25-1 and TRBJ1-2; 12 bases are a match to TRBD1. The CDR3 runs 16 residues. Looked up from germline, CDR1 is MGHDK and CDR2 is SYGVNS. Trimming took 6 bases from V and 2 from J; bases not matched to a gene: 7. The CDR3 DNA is TGTGCCAGCAGAGATAGCGGGACAGGGGGCAACTATGGCTACACCTTC. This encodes CASRDSGTGGNYGYTF.

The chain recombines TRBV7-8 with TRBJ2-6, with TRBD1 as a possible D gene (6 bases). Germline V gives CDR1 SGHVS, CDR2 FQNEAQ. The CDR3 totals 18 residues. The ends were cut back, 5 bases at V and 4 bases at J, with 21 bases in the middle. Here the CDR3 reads CASSPRGRLREGANVLTF. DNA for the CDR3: TGTGCCAGCAGCCCGAGGGGGAGATTAAGGGAAGGGGCCAACGTCCTGACTTTC.

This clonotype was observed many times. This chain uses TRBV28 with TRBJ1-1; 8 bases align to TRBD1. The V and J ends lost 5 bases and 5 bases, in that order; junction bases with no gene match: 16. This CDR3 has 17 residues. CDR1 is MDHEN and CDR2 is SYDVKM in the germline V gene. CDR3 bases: TGTGCCAGCAGTCCCCCTTTGGCAGGGGGCGCTTCGACTGAAGCTTTCTTT. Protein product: CASSPPLAGGASTEAFF.

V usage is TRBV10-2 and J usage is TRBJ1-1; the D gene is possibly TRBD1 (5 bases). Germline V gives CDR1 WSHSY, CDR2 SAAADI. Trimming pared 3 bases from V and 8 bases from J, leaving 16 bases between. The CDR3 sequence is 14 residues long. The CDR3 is CASSDSRGGAEAFF. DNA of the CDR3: TGCGCCAGCAGTGACTCTAGGGGAGGGGCCGAAGCTTTCTTT.